A selection of T cell receptor beta chains follows, all from one sample in a study of OX40 agonist ivuxolimab in advanced cancers. Using immunoSEQ multiplex PCR, the repertoire was profiled, and TCRdb retains in-frame clones only, with some absent. There are about 99,000 clones in the sample; around 95% occur only once, and around 2.2% lies in the top ten. Sample: CD4+ or CD8+ T cells sorted from blood, taken in a trial of the OX40 agonist ivuxolimab. The receptor source for this set is an adult with an advanced solid tumor such as melanoma, head and neck, liver or kidney cancer. The CDR3 runs from the conserved cysteine through the conserved F or W. D genes are given only for firm matches. Rows may omit the clone size; those that give it use once, few, many or a size class.

DNA: TGCGCCAGCAGTCAATTCGTTAGAGTCCTCCATAATTCACCCCTCCACTTT; CDR3: CASSQFVRVLHNSPLHF; V: TRBV23-1; J: TRBJ1-6; D: -; size: -
DNA: TGTGCCAGCAGCGGCGCGTCTCCCTACGAGCAGTACTTC; CDR3: CASSGASPYEQYF; V: TRBV9; J: TRBJ2-7; D: -; size: -
DNA: TGTGCCAGCAGCTACCGTTGGGGGAGCCAAGAGACCCAGTACTTC; CDR3: CASSYRWGSQETQYF; V: TRBV27; J: TRBJ2-5; D: -; size: -
DNA: TGTGCCAGCAGTTTGACGGGTAGCAATCAGCCCCAGCATTTT; CDR3: CASSLTGSNQPQHF; V: TRBV27; J: TRBJ1-5; D: -; size: -
DNA: TGTGCCAGCAGCCAAAGGTCGTCACAGCGCAACTCGCGGCCTAATGGCTACACCTTC; CDR3: CASSQRSSQRNSRPNGYTF; V: TRBV16; J: TRBJ1-2; D: -; size: -
DNA: TGTGCCAGCAGTGATAAACAGGGACGGGACTACAATGAGCAGTTCTTC; CDR3: CASSDKQGRDYNEQFF; V: TRBV6-1; J: TRBJ2-1; D: -; size: -
DNA: TGTGCCAGCAGCGCCCCCGGGACAGGGAGTTACAATGAGCAGTTCTTC; CDR3: CASSAPGTGSYNEQFF; V: TRBV9; J: TRBJ2-1; D: TRBD1; size: -
DNA: TGCAGCGTTCAGGACAGGGACTCCTACGAGCAGTACTTC; CDR3: CSVQDRDSYEQYF; V: TRBV29-1; J: TRBJ2-7; D: TRBD1; size: -
DNA: TGTGCCAGCAGCTCCTTAGACAGGGGTTTTGGCTACACCTTC; CDR3: CASSSLDRGFGYTF; V: TRBV7-8; J: TRBJ1-2; D: TRBD1; size: -
DNA: TGTGCCACCGGGGGGGGTCTTGAGACCCAGTACTTC; CDR3: CATGGGLETQYF; V: TRBV2; J: TRBJ2-5; D: TRBD2; size: -
DNA: TGTGCCAGCAGTCTAGAGAGCAATCAGCCCCAGCATTTT; CDR3: CASSLESNQPQHF; V: TRBV28; J: TRBJ1-5; D: -; size: -
DNA: TGTGCCACCAGCAGAGCGCGGGGTCCTAATGAAAAACTGTTTTTT; CDR3: CATSRARGPNEKLFF; V: TRBV15; J: TRBJ1-4; D: -; size: -
DNA: TGTGCCAGTAGTGTCGCCATATCCTACGAGCAGTACTTC; CDR3: CASSVAISYEQYF; V: TRBV19; J: TRBJ2-7; D: -; size: -
DNA: TGCAGCGCCCACGAAGGGACAGGGGCGTCACTTTATGGCTACACCTTC; CDR3: CSAHEGTGASLYGYTF; V: TRBV29-1; J: TRBJ1-2; D: TRBD1; size: -
DNA: TGTGCCAGCAGCTTAGGGTTAGTCGGTTATGGCTACGAGCAGTACTTC; CDR3: CASSLGLVGYGYEQYF; V: TRBV13; J: TRBJ2-7; D: -; size: -
DNA: TGTGCCAGCAGCGAGGGGGGCGGGAACACTGAAGCTTTCTTT; CDR3: CASSEGGGNTEAFF; V: TRBV7-8; J: TRBJ1-1; D: -; size: -
DNA: TGTGCCAGCAGGCAGGGGAAGACTGAAGCTTTCTTT; CDR3: CASRQGKTEAFF; V: TRBV2; J: TRBJ1-1; D: -; size: -
DNA: TGTGCCAGCAGCTTTGGGGACAACTCCTACGAGCAGTACTTC; CDR3: CASSFGDNSYEQYF; V: TRBV7-8; J: TRBJ2-7; D: -; size: -
DNA: TGTGCCAGCAGTGAGTACGGAGCGAACACCGGGGAGCTGTTTTTT; CDR3: CASSEYGANTGELFF; V: TRBV2; J: TRBJ2-2; D: -; size: -
DNA: TGTGCCAGTTCCCGGCACAATCAGCCCCAGCATTTT; CDR3: CASSRHNQPQHF; V: TRBV19; J: TRBJ1-5; D: -; size: -
DNA: TGTGCCAGCAGCACGCCAGCCGGACAGGGCCGACCTGAAGCTTTCTTT; CDR3: CASSTPAGQGRPEAFF; V: TRBV11-2; J: TRBJ1-1; D: TRBD1; size: -
DNA: TGTGCCAGCAGCCCCGACAGGGGTCATTCACCCCTCCACTTT; CDR3: CASSPDRGHSPLHF; V: TRBV28; J: TRBJ1-6; D: TRBD1; size: -
DNA: TGTGCCAGTAGTATAGGTGGGGATAATCAGCCCCAGCATTTT; CDR3: CASSIGGDNQPQHF; V: TRBV19; J: TRBJ1-5; D: -; size: -
DNA: TGCGCCAGCAGTGATTTGGGAACTGAAGCTTTCTTT; CDR3: CASSDLGTEAFF; V: TRBV10-2; J: TRBJ1-1; D: -; size: -
DNA: TGTGCCAGCAGCCCGGGACTAGCGGGAGGTCTTTACAATGAGCAGTTCTTC; CDR3: CASSPGLAGGLYNEQFF; V: TRBV5-5; J: TRBJ2-1; D: TRBD2; size: once
DNA: TGTGCCAGCAGCCCCGACAGGGGATATGATGGACTGTTTTTT; CDR3: CASSPDRGYDGLFF; V: TRBV11-2; J: TRBJ1-4; D: TRBD1; size: -
DNA: TGTGCCAGCAGCCCCCGGGCCCAAGAGACCCAGTACTTC; CDR3: CASSPRAQETQYF; V: TRBV13; J: TRBJ2-5; D: -; size: -
DNA: TGTGCCAGTAGTATAACCGGGACAGGAAACTACGAGCAGTACTTC; CDR3: CASSITGTGNYEQYF; V: TRBV19; J: TRBJ2-7; D: TRBD1; size: once
DNA: TGTGCCATCAGTGAGGGGGGACCTTCCTCCTATAATTCACCCCTCCACTTT; CDR3: CAISEGGPSSYNSPLHF; V: TRBV10-3; J: TRBJ1-6; D: -; size: -
DNA: TGTGCCAGCAGTGTCCGAATAGAGGGTGAGCAGTTCTTC; CDR3: CASSVRIEGEQFF; V: TRBV6-4; J: TRBJ2-1; D: -; size: -
DNA: TGTGCCAGCAGTTCGAATGGGGGTTGGCCCAACTATGGCTACACCTTC; CDR3: CASSSNGGWPNYGYTF; V: TRBV27; J: TRBJ1-2; D: -; size: -
DNA: TGTGCCAGCAGTAGAGCCGGGGAGCTGTTTTTT; CDR3: CASSRAGELFF; V: TRBV27; J: TRBJ2-2; D: -; size: once
DNA: TGTGCCAGCAGCTCCCTCGTCGGTATGAACACTGAAGCTTTCTTT; CDR3: CASSSLVGMNTEAFF; V: TRBV7-9; J: TRBJ1-1; D: -; size: -
DNA: TGTGCCAGCTGTCGTCGCTTAGGGTTGTCATCCGGGGAGCTGTTTTTT; CDR3: CASCRRLGLSSGELFF; V: TRBV27; J: TRBJ2-2; D: -; size: -
DNA: TGTGCCAGCAGCTTACTAGCGGTACAAGAGACCCAGTACTTC; CDR3: CASSLLAVQETQYF; V: TRBV11-2; J: TRBJ2-5; D: TRBD2; size: -
DNA: TGTGCCAGCAGCCGGCTCAGACACGAGCAGTACTTC; CDR3: CASSRLRHEQYF; V: TRBV14; J: TRBJ2-7; D: -; size: -
DNA: TGTGCCAGCAGCTTAACGGGCACTGAAGCTTTCTTT; CDR3: CASSLTGTEAFF; V: TRBV7-9; J: TRBJ1-1; D: -; size: -
DNA: TGTGCCAGCACGTCTCGGGCAGACCTGAACACTGAAGCTTTCTTT; CDR3: CASTSRADLNTEAFF; V: TRBV2; J: TRBJ1-1; D: -; size: -
DNA: TGTGCCAGTAGTATGTTCCTAGCGGGAGAGTACGAGCAGTACTTC; CDR3: CASSMFLAGEYEQYF; V: TRBV19; J: TRBJ2-7; D: TRBD2; size: once
DNA: TGTGCCAGCAGCAACCTGGGACTAGCGTTCTCCGATGAGCAGTTCTTC; CDR3: CASSNLGLAFSDEQFF; V: TRBV7-9; J: TRBJ2-1; D: TRBD2; size: -